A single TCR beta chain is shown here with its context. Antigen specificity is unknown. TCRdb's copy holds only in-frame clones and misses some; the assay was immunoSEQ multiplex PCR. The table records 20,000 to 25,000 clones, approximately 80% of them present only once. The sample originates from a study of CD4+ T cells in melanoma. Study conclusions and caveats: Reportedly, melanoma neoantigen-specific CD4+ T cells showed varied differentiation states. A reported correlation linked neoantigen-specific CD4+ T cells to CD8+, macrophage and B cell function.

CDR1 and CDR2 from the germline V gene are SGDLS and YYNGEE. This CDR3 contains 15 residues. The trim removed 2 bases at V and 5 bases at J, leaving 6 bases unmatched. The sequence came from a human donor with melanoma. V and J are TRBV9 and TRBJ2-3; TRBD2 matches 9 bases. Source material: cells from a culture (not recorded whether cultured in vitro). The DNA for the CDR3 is TGTGCCAGCAGCGTCACTAGCGGGTTCGGAGATACGCAGTATTTT. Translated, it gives CASSVTSGFGDTQYF.